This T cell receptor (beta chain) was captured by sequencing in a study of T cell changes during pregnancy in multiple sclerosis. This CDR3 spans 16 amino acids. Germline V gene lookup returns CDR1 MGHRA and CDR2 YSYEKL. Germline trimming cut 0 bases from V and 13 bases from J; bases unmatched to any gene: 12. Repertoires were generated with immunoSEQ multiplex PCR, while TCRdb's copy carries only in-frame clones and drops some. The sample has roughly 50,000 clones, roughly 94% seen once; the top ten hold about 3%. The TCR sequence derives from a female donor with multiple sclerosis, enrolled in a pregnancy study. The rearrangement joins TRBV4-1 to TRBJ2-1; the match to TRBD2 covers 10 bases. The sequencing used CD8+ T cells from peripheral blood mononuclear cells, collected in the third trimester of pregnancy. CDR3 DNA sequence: TGCGCCAGCAGCCAAGATCGGCTAGCGGGAGTGGGGGGTCAGTTCTTC. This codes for CASSQDRLAGVGGQFF.